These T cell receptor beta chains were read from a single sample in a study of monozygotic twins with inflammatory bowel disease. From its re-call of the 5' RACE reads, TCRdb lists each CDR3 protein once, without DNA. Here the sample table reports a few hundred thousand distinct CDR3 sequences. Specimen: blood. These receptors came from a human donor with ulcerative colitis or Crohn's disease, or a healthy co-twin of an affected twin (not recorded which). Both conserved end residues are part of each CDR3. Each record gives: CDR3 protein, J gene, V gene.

CDR3aa: CASSPLYQTGGTDTQYF
j_gene: TRBJ2-3
v_gene: TRBV3-1

CDR3aa: CSVHRLSNTEAFF
j_gene: TRBJ1-1
v_gene: TRBV29-1

CDR3aa: CASSLQVKSYEQYF
j_gene: TRBJ2-7
v_gene: TRBV5-1

CDR3aa: CASRGGNTGELFF
j_gene: TRBJ2-2
v_gene: TRBV6-5

CDR3aa: CASSHVNTEAFF
j_gene: TRBJ1-1
v_gene: TRBV4-2

CDR3aa: CASSLVVGANVLTF
j_gene: TRBJ2-6
v_gene: TRBV7-3

CDR3aa: CASSQGGTAARAFF
j_gene: TRBJ1-1
v_gene: TRBV3-1

CDR3aa: CAWSVTGGYEQYF
j_gene: TRBJ2-7
v_gene: TRBV30

CDR3aa: CASSLGGVAKNIQYF
j_gene: TRBJ2-4
v_gene: TRBV7-8

CDR3aa: CASSLVDRGGYNEQFF
j_gene: TRBJ2-1
v_gene: TRBV13

CDR3aa: CATSDFGPNTGELFF
j_gene: TRBJ2-2
v_gene: TRBV24-1

CDR3aa: CASSYQGALNNEQFF
j_gene: TRBJ2-1
v_gene: TRBV7-3

CDR3aa: CSARDFRTYSTDTQYF
j_gene: TRBJ2-3
v_gene: TRBV20-1

CDR3aa: CASSLRGGAPTGELFF
j_gene: TRBJ2-2
v_gene: TRBV5-6

CDR3aa: CSARADRGQFSYEQYF
j_gene: TRBJ2-7
v_gene: TRBV20-1

CDR3aa: CASSDDRTRGNEQFF
j_gene: TRBJ2-1
v_gene: TRBV5-6

CDR3aa: CATSRPLGGFYEQYF
j_gene: TRBJ2-7
v_gene: TRBV15